The 19 T cell receptor beta chains below come from one sample, sequenced in a study of T cells after yellow fever vaccination. MiXCR, applied by TCRdb to the 5' RACE reads, yields one record per CDR3 protein. Of roughly 310,000 distinct CDR3 sequences listed, 3.6% are singletons. The sample was PBMCs, taken on the day of the yellow fever booster vaccination. These receptors were taken from a man in his late teens or twenties who received the YFV17D yellow fever vaccine.

The table lists this clonotype with many counts. The chain combines TRBV15 with TRBJ1-1; D gene unclear. Trimming removed 0 bases from V and 0 bases from J, with 5 bases in between. Germline CDR1 LNHNV, CDR2 YYDKDF (reference sequence). The CDR3 is 14 residues long. The CDR3 sequence is CATSRDTMNTEAFF. DNA of the CDR3: TGTGCCACCAGCAGAGATACCATGAACACTGAAGCTTTCTTT.

The table lists this clonotype with many counts. The chain has TRBV4-3 and TRBJ2-3; D call uncertain. CDR3 length: 14 residues. Deletions cut 3 bases from V and 6 bases from J, with 13 bases between. From germline, CDR1 is LGHNA and CDR2 YSLEER. CDR3 region: CASSQGSVADTQYF. CDR3 DNA sequence: TGCGCCAGCAGCCAGGGAAGTGTGGCGGATACGCAGTATTTT.

Details on this clonotype: A much more abundant neighbour one base away suggests this may be a read error. This chain links TRBV4-3 with TRBJ1-4; 11 nucleotides match TRBD1. CDR3 length equals 16 residues. The germline V gene encodes CDR1 LGHNA and CDR2 YSLEER. The CDR3 loop reads CASSQDVGTGGEKLIF. The CDR3 DNA reads as TGCGCCAGCAGCCAAGATGTCGGGACAGGGGGTGAAAAACTGATTTTT.

The genes are TRBV12-3 or TRBV12-4 and TRBJ1-4; D is possibly TRBD1 (6 bases). V lost 1 base and J 0 bases, leaving 15 bases between the germline ends. The CDR3 is 18 residues long. CDR3 nucleotides: TGTGCCAGCAGTTTAGGCCGGGGGGGCAGGGCAACTAATGAAAAACTGTTTTTT. It translates to CASSLGRGGRATNEKLFF.

The CDR3 is CASRDWGVGTEAFF. The DNA for the CDR3 is TGTGCCAGCAGGGACTGGGGGGTTGGGACTGAAGCTTTCTTT. The chain carries TRBV6-5 and TRBJ1-1; D may be TRBD1 (5 bases). This CDR3 region has 14 residues. Trimming stripped 6 bases from V and 5 bases from J, with 16 bases between. Germline CDR1 MNHEY, CDR2 SVGAGI.

This clonotype was found many times. The chain carries TRBV7-9 and TRBJ2-3, with D tentatively TRBD1 (5 bases). Looked up from germline, CDR1 is SEHNR and CDR2 is FQNEAQ (reference sequence). The CDR3 is 17 amino acids. V was pared by 4 bases and J by 3 bases, with 20 bases between. CDR3 in DNA: TGTGCCAGCAGCTCCCCCCGGAAGGGGTTCGGGACAGATACGCAGTATTTT. Translated: CASSSPRKGFGTDTQYF.

This clonotype was observed a few times. The chain uses TRBV20-1 and TRBJ2-7; tentative D call: TRBD1 (6 bases). The V gene's germline CDR1 is DFQATT and CDR2 SNEGSKA (reference sequence). The germline V and J ends were trimmed by 0 bases and 1 base, with 10 bases remaining between them. CDR3 length equals 14 residues. CDR3 region: CSARDVQGSYEQYV. The CDR3 nucleotides read TGCAGTGCTAGAGATGTCCAGGGGTCCTACGAGCAGTACGTC.

This sequence joins TRBV21-1 and TRBJ2-7. TRBV21-1 is a listed pseudogene. The CDR3 consists of 16 residues. The CDR3 protein is CASSKALVAEDYEQYV. DNA for the CDR3: TGTGCCAGCAGCAAAGCGCTGGTGGCAGAGGACTACGAGCAGTACGTC.

In its sample, this clonotype was seen many times. This rearrangement joins TRBV6-2 or TRBV6-3 to TRBJ1-2; 8 nucleotides line up with TRBD1. Germline loops: CDR1 MNHEY, CDR2 SVGEGT. There are 11 residues in the CDR3. The junction had 4 bases not matched to a gene; V was cut back by 8 bases and J by 8 bases. The CDR3 region is CASSQGAGYTF. CDR3 bases: TGTGCCAGCTCCCAGGGGGCCGGCTACACCTTC.

This clonotype came up many times. The genes are TRBV5-1 and TRBJ1-6, with no clear D. Trimming stripped 0 bases from V and 0 bases from J, with 7 bases between. Germline CDR1 SGHRS, CDR2 YFSETQ. CDR3 size: 16 residues. CDR3: CASSLAQSSYNSPLHF. The CDR3 nucleotides read TGCGCCAGCAGCTTGGCCCAGAGCTCCTATAATTCACCCCTCCACTTT.

This clonotype has at least ten counts. The chain joins TRBV4-3 to TRBJ1-1; D not certain. The CDR3 loop spans 14 amino acids. Germline CDR1 LGHNA, CDR2 YSLEER. Trimming shortened V by 4 bases and J by 1 base, and 10 bases separated the two germline ends. The CDR3 DNA is TGCGCCAGCAGCCGCCATACTTCGAACACTGAAGCTTTCTTT. Translating it yields CASSRHTSNTEAFF.

This clonotype was detected ten times or more. The chain carries TRBV20-1 and TRBJ2-3; TRBD2 agrees at 12 bases. With 6 bases clipped from V and 5 bases from J, the junction kept 6 bases outside the gene matches. The CDR3 loop spans 14 amino acids. The V gene's germline CDR1 is DFQATT and CDR2 SNEGSKA (reference sequence). For the CDR3, the DNA is TGCAGTGCAAGGACTAGCGGGGAGGTAGATACGCAGTATTTT. Translating it yields CSARTSGEVDTQYF.

This clonotype appeared many times. The gene calls are TRBV4-3 and TRBJ1-6; D perhaps matches TRBD1 (6 bases). The CDR3 loop spans 17 amino acids. V lost 0 bases and J 3 bases, leaving 12 bases between the germline ends. Germline CDR1 reads LGHNA; CDR2 reads YSLEER. The CDR3 sequence is CASSQEGRGGYNSPLHF. The CDR3 DNA reads as TGCGCCAGCAGCCAAGAAGGCAGGGGAGGCTATAATTCACCCCTCCACTTT.

There are many counts of this clonotype. The CDR3 region has the DNA TGTGCCAGCAGTTGGGCGGGGGGGTTCATGAATACGCAGTATTTT. Translating gives CASSWAGGFMNTQYF. This chain connects TRBV12-3 or TRBV12-4 to TRBJ2-3; 9 bases are shared with TRBD2. The CDR3 consists of 15 residues. J lost 7 bases, V lost 4 bases, and 9 bases had no gene match.

This clonotype has ten or more counts. This sequence joins TRBV7-8 and TRBJ1-3; D is ambiguous. V was shortened by 5 bases and J by 7 bases, with 30 bases between the two germline ends. Germline V gene lookup returns CDR1 SGHVS and CDR2 FQNEAQ. This CDR3 comprises 19 residues. CDR3 nucleotides: TGTGCCAGCAGCCCACGGAGAAGACTGGACGGCGTTAGGGTGAACACCATATATTTT. Its translation is CASSPRRRLDGVRVNTIYF.

This clonotype appeared many times. This chain links TRBV20-1 with TRBJ1-1, with D unresolved. The V end was cut by 6 bases, the J end by 0 bases, with 11 bases between. Looked up from germline, CDR1 is DFQATT and CDR2 is SNEGSKA (reference sequence). This CDR3 comprises 13 residues. The CDR3 DNA follows: TGCAGTGCCCGACGTTCCATGAACACTGAAGCTTTCTTT. It specifies CSARRSMNTEAFF.

This clonotype came up many times. The chain employs TRBV20-1 and TRBJ2-5, with D perhaps assigned TRBD1 or TRBD2 (6 bases each). Germline assignment: CDR1 DFQATT and CDR2 SNEGSKA (reference sequence). V was clipped by 5 bases and J by 0 bases, with 13 bases between them. CDR3 length equals 14 residues. CDR3 protein: CSARGLWHQETQYF. DNA of the CDR3: TGCAGTGCTCGGGGGCTATGGCACCAAGAGACCCAGTACTTC.

The V and J genes are TRBV5-4 and TRBJ2-2, with D tentatively TRBD2 (6 bases). Germline V gene lookup returns CDR1 SGHNT and CDR2 YYREEE (reference sequence). Deletions cut 0 bases from V and 4 bases from J, with 10 bases between. This CDR3 comprises 15 residues. In nucleotides, the CDR3 is TGTGCCAGCAGCTTGGACGGGGGACGCACCGGGGAGCTGTTTTTT. This gives the protein CASSLDGGRTGELFF. Drawing the rest from reference TRBV5-4 and TRBJ2-2, the complete variable domain is ETGVTQSPTHLIKTRGQQVTLRCSSQSGHNTVSWYQQALGQGPQFIFQYYREEENGRGNFPPRFSGLQFPNYSSELNVNALELDDSALYLCASSLDGGRTGELFFGEGSRLTVL.

This clonotype has ten or more counts. V and J are TRBV7-2 and TRBJ2-7; unclear D gene. The CDR3 sequence is 15 residues long. The V gene lost 5 bases and the J gene lost 3 bases, with 17 bases spanning the gap. The germline V gene has CDR1 SGHTA and CDR2 FQGNSA. CDR3 in amino acids: CASSRDSVVLYEQYF. CDR3 bases: TGTGCCAGCAGCCGCGACTCGGTAGTCCTCTACGAGCAGTACTTC.